Listed here is a single TCR beta chain. Its specificity is unknown. This sample stems from a study of T cell responses to AZD1222 COVID-19 vaccine. Study results and limitations: The study reported that nearly half of spike-specific TCRs target unmutated variant regions.

Clones were sequenced by immunoSEQ multiplex PCR, and TCRdb holds only the in-frame ones, with some missing. Found here are more than 95,000 clones, 80% to 90% of them singletons; the top ten hold about 8.7%. Germline assignment: CDR1 SQVTM and CDR2 ANQGSEA. The CDR3 length is 15 residues. V was pared by 7 bases and J by 3 bases, with 20 bases between. This receptor was taken from an adult in good health. This chain links TRBV29-1 with TRBJ2-3; TRBD1 is a possible D gene (6 bases). The specimen comprised peripheral blood, sampled on day 0 of AZD1222 vaccination. The CDR3 spells CSATHTGINTDTQYF. The CDR3 region has the DNA TGCAGCGCTACCCATACAGGGATTAATACAGATACGCAGTATTTT.